The T cell receptor beta chain under discussion was sequenced for a study of OX40 agonist ivuxolimab in advanced cancers. Assay used: immunoSEQ multiplex PCR; TCRdb lists only in-frame clones, some missing. The sample has some 30,000 clones; roughly 84% are singletons. CDR1 is MGHRA, CDR2 YSYEKL, per germline. J gave up 4 bases and V 4 bases, and 5 bases lay outside the gene matches. CDR3 length: 15 amino acids. Sequencing was performed on CD4+ or CD8+ T cells sorted from blood, taken in a trial of the OX40 agonist ivuxolimab. This sequence joins TRBV4-1 and TRBJ2-7; 12 nucleotides agree with TRBD2. This sequence originates from an adult with an advanced solid tumor such as melanoma, head and neck, liver or kidney cancer. CDR3 in DNA: TGCGCCAGCAGCCCGACTAGCGGGAGTGGGTACGAGCAGTACTTC. This codes for CASSPTSGSGYEQYF.